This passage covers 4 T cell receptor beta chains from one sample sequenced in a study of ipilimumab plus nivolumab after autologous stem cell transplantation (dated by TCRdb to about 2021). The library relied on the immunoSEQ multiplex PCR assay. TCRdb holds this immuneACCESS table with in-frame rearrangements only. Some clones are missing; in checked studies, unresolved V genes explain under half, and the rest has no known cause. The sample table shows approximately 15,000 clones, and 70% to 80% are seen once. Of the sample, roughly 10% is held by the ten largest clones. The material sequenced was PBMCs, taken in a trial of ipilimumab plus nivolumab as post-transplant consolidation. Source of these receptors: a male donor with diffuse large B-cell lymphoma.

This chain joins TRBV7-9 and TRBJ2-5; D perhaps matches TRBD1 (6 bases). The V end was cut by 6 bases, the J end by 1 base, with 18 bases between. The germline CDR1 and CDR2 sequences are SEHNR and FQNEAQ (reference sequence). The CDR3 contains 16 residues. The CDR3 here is CASSYTGTLGQETQYF. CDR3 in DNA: TGTGCCAGCAGTTATACCGGGACACTCGGCCAAGAGACCCAGTACTTC. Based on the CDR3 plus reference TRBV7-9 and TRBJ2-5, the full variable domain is DTGVSQNPRHKITKRGQNVTFRCDPISEHNRLYWYRQTLGQGPEFLTYFQNEAQLEKSRLLSDRFSAERPKGSFSTLEIQRTEQGDSAMYLCASSYTGTLGQETQYFGPGTRLLVL.

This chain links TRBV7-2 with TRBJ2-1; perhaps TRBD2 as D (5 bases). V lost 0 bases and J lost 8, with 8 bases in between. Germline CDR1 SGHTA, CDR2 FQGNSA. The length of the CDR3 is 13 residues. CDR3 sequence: CASSLALLDEQFF. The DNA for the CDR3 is TGTGCCAGCAGCTTAGCGCTACTAGATGAGCAGTTCTTC.

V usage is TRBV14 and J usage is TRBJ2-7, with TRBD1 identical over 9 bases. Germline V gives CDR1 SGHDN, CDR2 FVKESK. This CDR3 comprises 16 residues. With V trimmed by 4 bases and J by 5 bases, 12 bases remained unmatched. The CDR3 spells CASSRRGTGRGDEQYF. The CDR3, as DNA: TGTGCCAGCAGCCGCCGTGGGACAGGGCGAGGGGACGAGCAGTACTTC. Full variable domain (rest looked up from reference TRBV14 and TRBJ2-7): EAGVTQFPSHSVIEKGQTVTLRCDPISGHDNLYWYRRVMGKEIKFLLHFVKESKQDESGMPNNRFLAERTGGTYSTLKVQPAELEDSGVYFCASSRRGTGRGDEQYFGPGTRLTVT.

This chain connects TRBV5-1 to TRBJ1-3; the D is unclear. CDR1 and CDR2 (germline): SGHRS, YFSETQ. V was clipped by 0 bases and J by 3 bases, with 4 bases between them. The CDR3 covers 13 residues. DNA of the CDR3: TGCGCCAGCAGCTTGGAAAATGGAAACACCATATATTTT. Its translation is CASSLENGNTIYF. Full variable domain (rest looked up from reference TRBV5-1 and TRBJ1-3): KAGVTQTPRYLIKTRGQQVTLSCSPISGHRSVSWYQQTPGQGLQFLFEYFSETQRNKGNFPGRFSGRQFSNSRSEMNVSTLELGDSALYLCASSLENGNTIYFGEGSWLTVV.